Presented here are 17 T cell receptor beta chains from one specimen sequenced in a study of blood T cells in healthy people across ages. Primed by a sample-barcoded 5' primer and a J-beta primer mix, a second PCR proceeded for 7 to 11 cycles. One entry per CDR3 protein results from TCRdb running MiXCR on the 5' RACE reads. The sample holds about 1,400,000 distinct CDR3 sequences, 59% seen once. The sequencing sample was made of blood. The receptors were sampled from a man between 18 and 29 years old in good health.

This clonotype was seen more than once but under ten times. The chain recombines TRBV12-3 or TRBV12-4 with TRBJ2-3; TRBD2 might be the D (5 bases). Between the trimmed V and J ends, which lost 8 bases and 1 base, there was a span of 16 bases. This CDR3 region has 15 residues. Here the CDR3 reads CASDSSGRGTDTQYF. The CDR3 DNA is TGTGCCAGCGACTCGTCTGGGCGGGGCACAGATACGCAGTATTTT.

The chain joins TRBV4-3 to TRBJ2-7; no reliable D call. Germline V gene data show CDR1 as LGHNA and CDR2 as YSLEER. The CDR3 length is 15 residues. The V gene lost 0 bases and the J gene lost 2 bases, with 11 bases spanning the gap. The CDR3 loop reads CASSQDRSLTYEQYF. CDR3 DNA sequence: TGCGCCAGCAGCCAAGATCGATCGTTGACCTACGAGCAGTACTTC.

The chain employs TRBV11-2 and TRBJ2-7, with a weak D call TRBD2 (5 bases). This CDR3 contains 16 residues. V lost 4 bases, J lost 0 bases, and 16 bases lay in between. In germline, CDR1 is SGHAT, CDR2 FQNNGV. CDR3 protein: CASSWTLEEPSYEQYF. DNA for the CDR3: TGTGCCAGCAGCTGGACCTTGGAGGAACCCTCCTACGAGCAGTACTTC.

The V and J genes are TRBV4-1 and TRBJ2-4, with D perhaps matching TRBD1 (6 bases). The assigned J gene may be wrong: the sequence end matches TRBJ2-7 better. The CDR3 length is 14 residues. Germline CDR1 reads MGHRA; CDR2 reads YSYEKL. The CDR3 nucleotides read TGCGCCAGCAGCCAATTACAGGGAACCTACGAGCAGTACTTC. Its protein is CASSQLQGTYEQYF.

J is TRBJ1-6 and V is TRBV27; no reliable D call. Trimming pared 2 bases from V and 5 bases from J, leaving 7 bases between. CDR1 and CDR2 (germline): MNHEY, SMNVEV (reference sequence). This CDR3 is built from 14 residues. This CDR3 is CASSLLRDNSPLHF. The CDR3 coding sequence is TGTGCCAGCAGTTTACTACGGGATAATTCACCCCTCCACTTT.

The chain carries TRBV7-2 and TRBJ2-4, with TRBD2 matching over 11 bases. J was trimmed by 13 bases and V by 1 base; bases with no gene match: 9. Germline CDR1 SGHTA, CDR2 FQGNSA. The CDR3 is 15 amino acids. The CDR3 reads CASSLVSTSGNAQYF. The DNA for the CDR3 is TGTGCCAGCAGCTTAGTTTCGACTAGCGGGAATGCGCAGTACTTC.

The chain has TRBV12-3 or TRBV12-4 and TRBJ2-5; TRBD1 matches 7 bases. TRBJ2-7 matches the DNA end more closely, so the J call is doubtful. The CDR3 sequence is 15 residues long. Written as DNA, the CDR3 is TGTGCCAGCAGTTTAGGCGAGACAGGGTACGCCGAGCAGTACTTC. Translating it yields CASSLGETGYAEQYF.

The V call is TRBV5-4, the J call TRBJ1-1, with D possibly being TRBD1 (6 bases). The CDR3 spans 15 residues. The germline V gene has CDR1 SGHNT and CDR2 YYREEE (reference sequence). V lost 0 bases, J lost 8 bases, and 17 bases lay in between. CDR3 DNA sequence: TGTGCCAGCAGCTTGGGTCCAGGGGCAGGCACGGAAGCTTTCTTT. Amino acid sequence: CASSLGPGAGTEAFF.

The J gene is TRBJ2-1, the V gene TRBV5-1; tentative D call: TRBD2 (5 bases). The length of the CDR3 is 14 residues. Germline CDR1 and CDR2: SGHRS and YFSETQ. Trimming shortened V by 0 bases and J by 8 bases, and 12 bases separated the two germline ends. Here the CDR3 DNA reads TGCGCCAGCAGCTTGGGCTCCCTCGGGGATGAGCAGTTCTTC. Translated, it gives CASSLGSLGDEQFF.

CDR3 sequence reads: CSARDSGQGYGAAFF. The CDR3 DNA is TGCAGTGCTAGAGATTCGGGACAGGGTTACGGTGCAGCTTTCTTT. The V and J genes are TRBV20-1 and TRBJ1-1, with 9 bases matching TRBD1. Per germline, CDR1 DFQATT and CDR2 SNEGSKA (reference sequence). V dropped 0 bases and J dropped 10; count of bases not matched to a gene: 12. The CDR3 covers 15 residues.

J is TRBJ2-2 and V is TRBV11-3; 8 bases agree with TRBD2. The CDR3 runs 15 residues. Trimming took 1 base from V and 5 from J; bases not matched to a gene: 3. The V gene's germline CDR1 is SGHNT and CDR2 YENEEA. CDR3 nucleotide sequence: TGTGCCAGCAGCTTAGGGGGACTAGTAACCGGGGAGCTGTTTTTT. Translating gives CASSLGGLVTGELFF. Complete variable domain (other parts from reference TRBV11-3 and TRBJ2-2): EAGVVQSPRYKIIEKKQPVAFWCNPISGHNTLYWYLQNLGQGPELLIRYENEEAVDDSQLPKDRFSAERLKGVDSTLKIQPAELGDSAVYLCASSLGGLVTGELFFGEGSRLTVL.

The chain employs TRBV20-1 and TRBJ2-7, with 7 nucleotides matching TRBD2. CDR3 length: 12 amino acids. Trimming took 4 bases from V and 6 from J; bases not matched to a gene: 6. Germline V gene lookup returns CDR1 DFQATT and CDR2 SNEGSKA (reference sequence). The CDR3 nucleotides read TGCAGTGCTAAGAGGGGAGGGCTCGAGCAGTACTTC. As protein: CSAKRGGLEQYF.

This chain uses TRBV28 with TRBJ1-6; D is possibly TRBD1 (5 bases). V lost 8 bases, J lost 8 bases, and 10 bases lay in between. This CDR3 contains 12 residues. In germline, CDR1 is MDHEN, CDR2 SYDVKM. The CDR3: CASGHPDSPLHF. The DNA for the CDR3 is TGTGCCAGCGGACACCCAGATTCACCCCTCCACTTT.

This clonotype was seen a few times. The chain uses TRBV12-5 and TRBJ1-2; D perhaps matches TRBD1 (6 bases). The CDR3 runs 13 residues. Germline V gives CDR1 LGHNT, CDR2 FRNRAP. The V end was cut by 7 bases, the J end by 4 bases, with 13 bases between. The CDR3, as DNA: TGTGCTAGTGCCGAACAGGGTCCCTATGGCTACACCTTC. The encoded protein is CASAEQGPYGYTF.

CDR3 loop: CASSLSRVSDTQYF. CDR3 in DNA: TGTGCCAGCAGCTTGTCCAGGGTATCAGATACGCAGTATTTT. J is TRBJ2-3 and V is TRBV7-2; possibly TRBD1 for D (5 bases). This CDR3 is built from 14 residues. V shed 3 bases and J shed 4 bases, with 11 bases lying between them. Germline values: CDR1 SGHTA, CDR2 FQGNSA.

This chain connects TRBV3-1 to TRBJ2-3, with D possibly called TRBD1 or TRBD2 (5 bases each). CDR3 size: 13 residues. Trimming left V 7 bases short and J 4 bases short, with 12 bases between. Per germline, CDR1 LGHDT and CDR2 YNNKEL (reference sequence). CDR3 protein: CASTKGRADTQYF. The CDR3 DNA reads as TGTGCCAGCACGAAGGGGAGAGCAGATACGCAGTATTTT.

The chain links TRBV3-1 to TRBJ2-3, with D maybe TRBD2 (5 bases). CDR3 size: 12 residues. The V gene lost 3 bases and the J gene lost 14 bases, with 15 bases spanning the gap. The germline V gene has CDR1 LGHDT and CDR2 YNNKEL (reference sequence). The CDR3 here is CASSQGEDHRYF. The CDR3 region has the DNA TGTGCCAGCAGCCAGGGAGAGGACCACCGGTATTTT.